These 15 T cell receptor beta chains originate from one sample sequenced in a study of T cells after yellow fever vaccination. MiXCR, run by TCRdb on the 5' RACE reads, gives a single entry per CDR3 protein. The sample yields 100,000 to 150,000 distinct CDR3 sequences, roughly 15% seen once. Material: CD8+ T cells sorted from PBMCs, obtained 5 days after the yellow fever booster vaccination. The receptors were sampled from a man aged 18 to 29 who received the YFV17D yellow fever vaccine.

This clonotype occurred once. J is TRBJ1-3 and V is TRBV5-1; no definite D call. This CDR3 spans 10 amino acids. From germline, CDR1 is SGHRS and CDR2 YFSETQ. V was clipped by 7 bases and J by 7 bases, with 6 bases between them. In nucleotides, the CDR3 is TGCGCCAGCCTCTTCAACACCATATATTTT. It is translated as CASLFNTIYF.

This clonotype has more than one count but fewer than ten. This sequence joins TRBV7-9 and TRBJ1-2; 9 bases match TRBD1. With V trimmed by 5 bases and J by 7 bases, 8 bases remained unmatched. The germline gives CDR1 SEHNR, CDR2 FQNEAQ (reference sequence). There are 14 residues in the CDR3. The CDR3 nucleotides read TGTGCCAGCAGCCTTGAACAGGGGGCGTTTGGCTACACCTTC. This codes for CASSLEQGAFGYTF. Supplemented by reference TRBV7-9 and TRBJ1-2, the full variable domain reads DTGVSQNPRHKITKRGQNVTFRCDPISEHNRLYWYRQTLGQGPEFLTYFQNEAQLEKSRLLSDRFSAERPKGSFSTLEIQRTEQGDSAMYLCASSLEQGAFGYTFGSGTRLTVV.

This clonotype was counted between two and nine times. V and J are TRBV7-2 and TRBJ1-5, with D hard to call. Germline-derived CDR1 and CDR2 are SGHTA and FQGNSA. Trimming pared 4 bases from V and 0 bases from J, leaving 10 bases between. This CDR3 spans 15 amino acids. The CDR3 protein is CASSSVVFSNQPQHF. For the CDR3, the DNA is TGTGCCAGCAGCTCGGTAGTTTTTAGCAATCAGCCCCAGCATTTT.

This clonotype has more than one count but fewer than ten. The chain carries TRBV7-9 and TRBJ2-1; the D is unclear. Trimming took off 3 bases at V and 10 bases at J, with 4 bases between the two ends. CDR3 length: 10 amino acids. Germline CDR1 SEHNR, CDR2 FQNEAQ (reference sequence). The CDR3 sequence is CASSFVEQFF. The CDR3 region has the DNA TGTGCCAGCAGCTTCGTCGAGCAGTTCTTC.

The V gene is TRBV15, the J gene TRBJ2-2; tentatively, D is TRBD1 or TRBD2 (5 bases each). The CDR3 consists of 16 residues. Germline V gene lookup returns CDR1 LNHNV and CDR2 YYDKDF (reference sequence). V shed 3 bases and J shed 3 bases, with 14 bases lying between them. CDR3 sequence reads: CATSSRGPPYTGELFF. DNA for the CDR3: TGTGCCACCAGCAGCCGGGGCCCGCCTTACACCGGGGAGCTGTTTTTT.

This clonotype occurred a few times. The chain employs TRBV4-2 and TRBJ2-3, with TRBD2 identical over 7 bases. The germline CDR1 and CDR2 sequences are LGHNA and YNFKEQ. Trimming cost V 1 base and J 2 bases; bases outside gene matches: 6. The CDR3 consists of 16 residues. The CDR3 region has the DNA TGTGCCAGCAGCCAAGTATCGGGGGGACCCACAGATACGCAGTATTTT. This codes for CASSQVSGGPTDTQYF.

The rearrangement uses TRBV7-6 and TRBJ2-2, with TRBD1 as a possible D gene (5 bases). Trimming left V 6 bases short and J 1 base short, with 9 bases between. Germline-derived CDR1 and CDR2 are SGHVS and FNYEAQ. The CDR3 contains 14 residues. The CDR3 bases are TGTGCCAGCAGTCCCGACAGGAACACCGGGGAGCTGTTTTTT. Protein product: CASSPDRNTGELFF.

V gene TRBV12-3 or TRBV12-4 combines with J gene TRBJ2-2; 7 positions agree with TRBD2. The CDR3 loop spans 14 amino acids. The V gene end was trimmed by 7 bases and the J gene end by 2 bases; junction bases not matched to a gene: 4. The CDR3, as DNA: TGTGCCAGCACCTCGGGGGGTAACACCGGGGAGCTGTTTTTT. Its protein product is CASTSGGNTGELFF.

There are a few counts of this clonotype. The rearrangement uses TRBV29-1 and TRBJ1-1, with 9 bases identical to TRBD1. CDR1 and CDR2 from the germline V gene are SQVTM and ANQGSEA. V was clipped by 6 bases and J by 1 base; unmatched bases: 6. This CDR3 has 14 amino acids. The CDR3 bases are TGCAGCGTCGTTTGGGGACAGGGGAACACTGAAGCTTTCTTT. The encoded protein is CSVVWGQGNTEAFF.

This clonotype showed up just a few times. CDR3 sequence reads: CASSTRGGDNEQFF. In DNA form, the CDR3 reads TGTGCCAGCAGCACACGCGGGGGGGACAATGAGCAGTTCTTC. The V and J genes are TRBV5-4 and TRBJ2-1; 9 bases are a match to TRBD2. V trimming: 4 bases; J trimming: 5 bases; junction bases outside the gene matches: 4. Germline lookup yields CDR1 SGHNT and CDR2 YYREEE (reference sequence). CDR3 length: 14 amino acids.

This chain uses TRBV4-1 with TRBJ1-5, with D uncertain. Trimming pared 1 base from V and 5 bases from J, leaving 6 bases between. The CDR3 is 13 amino acids. CDR1 and CDR2 from the germline V gene are MGHRA and YSYEKL. CDR3 coding DNA: TGCGCCAGCAGCCAAGCAAGTTATCAGCCCCAGCATTTT. The encoded protein is CASSQASYQPQHF.

J is TRBJ2-5 and V is TRBV5-1; D uncertain. With 0 bases removed from V and 3 bases from J, the gap between germline ends came to 9 bases. Germline values: CDR1 SGHRS, CDR2 YFSETQ. The CDR3 runs 14 residues. CDR3 bases: TGCGCCAGCAGCTTGGTCCAGAACGAAGAGACCCAGTACTTC. Protein: CASSLVQNEETQYF.

This clonotype turned up a few times. The rearrangement joins TRBV6-2 or TRBV6-3 to TRBJ2-5, with D perhaps matching TRBD1 or TRBD2 (6 bases each). CDR1 is MNHEY, CDR2 SVGEGT, per germline. V gave up 4 bases and J gave up 4 bases, with 22 bases separating them. The CDR3 loop spans 17 amino acids. The CDR3 sequence: CASSSVRLRGLGETQYF. The CDR3 nucleotides are TGTGCCAGCAGTTCGGTACGTCTCCGGGGGCTAGGAGAGACCCAGTACTTC.

This clonotype was counted a few times. This rearrangement joins TRBV12-3 or TRBV12-4 to TRBJ1-4; 8 bases line up with TRBD1. With V trimmed by 6 bases and J by 7 bases, 10 bases remained unmatched. The CDR3 is made up of 15 amino acids. CDR3 protein: CASSHSQGAVEKLFF. CDR3 DNA: TGTGCCAGCAGCCATTCGCAGGGGGCGGTTGAAAAACTGTTTTTT.

The V call is TRBV4-1, the J call TRBJ1-2, with D unclear. Germline values: CDR1 MGHRA, CDR2 YSYEKL. The CDR3 consists of 13 residues. The germline V and J ends were trimmed by 1 base and 4 bases, with 7 bases remaining between them. The CDR3 is CASSQVSIYGYTF. CDR3 DNA sequence: TGCGCCAGCAGCCAAGTTTCAATCTATGGCTACACCTTC.